A selection of T cell receptor beta chains follows, all from one sample in a study of OX40 agonist ivuxolimab in advanced cancers. Method: immunoSEQ multiplex PCR; TCRdb's copy keeps in-frame clones and lacks some. The sample holds around 30,000 clones, approximately 89% seen once. Here the sequenced sample was CD4+ or CD8+ T cells sorted from blood, taken in a trial of the OX40 agonist ivuxolimab. These TCRs come from an adult with an advanced solid tumor such as melanoma, head and neck, liver or kidney cancer. The CDR3 runs from the conserved cysteine through the conserved F or W. The D gene is left open where the match is weak. Clone size is not always given. Where it is, it says once, few, many or a class for expanded clones.

TRBJ2-7	-	TRBV7-9	TRBD2	CASSDSGSSYEQYF	TGTGCCAGCTCGGATAGCGGGAGCTCCTACGAGCAGTACTTC
TRBJ2-5	-	TRBV27	-	CASSLRETQYF	TGTGCCAGCAGTTTAAGAGAGACCCAGTACTTC
TRBJ2-1	-	TRBV19	-	CASSIVSGTFSYNEQFF	TGTGCCAGTAGTATAGTTAGCGGAACTTTCTCCTACAATGAGCAGTTCTTC
TRBJ2-5	-	TRBV28	TRBD2	CASTPGLAETQYF	TGTGCCAGCACTCCGGGACTAGCGGAGACCCAGTACTTC
TRBJ2-7	-	TRBV27	-	CASTAYEQYF	TGTGCCAGCACAGCCTACGAGCAGTACTTC
TRBJ1-5	-	TRBV28	-	CATTVGFGNQPQHF	TGTGCCACCACAGTCGGTTTCGGCAATCAGCCCCAGCATTTT
TRBJ2-7	-	TRBV19	-	CASSIDHGRYGVYEQYF	TGTGCCAGTAGTATAGACCACGGACGTTATGGGGTCTACGAGCAGTACTTC
TRBJ1-2	-	TRBV6-5	-	CASSVPGDEGYTF	TGTGCCAGCAGTGTACCAGGAGACGAAGGCTACACCTTC
TRBJ1-2	once	TRBV10-3	-	CAIQAPYGYTF	TGTGCCATTCAGGCACCCTATGGCTACACCTTC
TRBJ2-3	-	TRBV5-4	-	CASSKSGYTDTQYF	TGTGCCAGCAGCAAAAGCGGATACACAGATACGCAGTATTTT
TRBJ2-2	-	TRBV4-2	-	CASSQESYRVETGELFF	TGTGCCAGCAGCCAAGAATCCTACAGGGTTGAGACCGGGGAGCTGTTTTTT
TRBJ2-7	-	TRBV6-5	-	CASKNGAGLEQYF	TGTGCCAGCAAGAACGGGGCAGGCTTAGAGCAGTACTTC
TRBJ2-7	-	TRBV19	-	CASSIWTADSVEQYF	TGTGCCAGTAGTATTTGGACAGCTGACAGTGTCGAGCAGTACTTC
TRBJ2-3	-	TRBV27	TRBD2	CASMCTSGSKEDTQYF	TGTGCCAGCATGTGCACTAGCGGGAGCAAAGAAGATACGCAGTATTTT
TRBJ1-2	-	TRBV5-4	TRBD1	CASSLEGTGGWGYTF	TGTGCCAGCAGCTTGGAGGGGACAGGGGGCTGGGGCTACACCTTC
TRBJ2-7	-	TRBV7-9	-	CASSLDPTEQYF	TGCGCCAGCAGCTTAGACCCGACCGAGCAGTACTTC
TRBJ1-5	-	TRBV27	-	CASSLRGANQPQHF	TGTGCCAGCAGTCTACGGGGGGCTAATCAGCCCCAGCATTTT
TRBJ1-1	-	TRBV6-5	-	CASSLFGYTEAFF	TGTGCCAGCAGTCTATTCGGGTACACTGAAGCTTTCTTT
TRBJ1-2	few	TRBV5-5	-	CASSSQGNPYYGYTF	TGTGCCAGCAGCTCCCAGGGGAATCCGTACTATGGCTACACCTTC
TRBJ2-7	-	TRBV6-5	-	CASSTRALYEQYF	TGTGCCAGCAGCACGCGGGCCCTCTACGAGCAGTACTTC
TRBJ2-5	-	TRBV2	TRBD2	CASSVGLAGGLPHQETQYF	TGTGCCAGCAGTGTCGGGCTAGCGGGGGGGCTTCCCCACCAAGAGACCCAGTACTTC
TRBJ1-1	once	TRBV19	-	CASSIGFVRGDANTEAFF	TGTGCCAGTAGTATAGGGTTCGTACGTGGGGACGCGAACACTGAAGCTTTCTTT
TRBJ2-5	few	TRBV7-8	TRBD1	CASSLELGQAYQETQYF	TGTGCCAGCAGCTTAGAATTGGGACAGGCGTACCAAGAGACCCAGTACTTC
TRBJ2-7	-	TRBV11-1	TRBD2	CASSLAGGLAGEQYF	TGTGCCAGCAGCTTAGCTGGCGGACTAGCGGGCGAGCAGTACTTC
TRBJ1-2	-	TRBV5-1	TRBD1	CASSLGQLYGYTF	TGCGCCAGCAGCCTGGGACAGCTCTATGGCTACACCTTC
TRBJ2-7	few	TRBV5-1	-	CASSLGSRFAYEQYF	TGTGCCAGCAGCTTGGGGAGCAGGTTCGCCTACGAGCAGTACTTC
TRBJ2-1	-	TRBV4-1	-	CASSQEEDDYNEQFF	TGCGCCAGCAGCCAAGAGGAAGATGACTACAATGAGCAGTTCTTC
TRBJ2-5	-	TRBV18	-	CASSPPQRDQETQYF	TGTGCCAGCTCACCACCGCAGCGGGACCAAGAGACCCAGTACTTC
TRBJ1-2	-	TRBV2	TRBD1	CASSEGWTGGRVYYGYTF	TGTGCCAGCAGTGAAGGTTGGACAGGGGGGAGAGTTTACTATGGCTACACCTTC
TRBJ2-3	-	TRBV2	TRBD2	CASSSTLAGIAPDTQYF	TGTGCCAGCAGTTCCACCCTAGCGGGAATCGCTCCAGATACGCAGTATTTT
TRBJ2-1	-	TRBV9	TRBD1	CATGTGGTDEQFF	TGTGCCACCGGGACAGGGGGAACGGATGAGCAGTTCTTC
TRBJ1-2	-	TRBV15	-	CATSRISGAEAGYTF	TGTGCCACCAGCAGAATCTCCGGGGCCGAGGCTGGCTACACCTTC
TRBJ1-6	-	TRBV6-5	-	CASSYSYNSPLHF	TGTGCCAGCAGTTACTCCTATAATTCACCCCTCCACTTT
TRBJ1-1	-	TRBV7-9	-	CASSLARSEAFF	TGTGCCAGCAGCTTAGCCAGGTCTGAAGCTTTCTTT
TRBJ2-7	-	TRBV4-1	-	CASSQTGANFHEQYF	TGCGCCAGCAGCCAAACCGGGGCAAACTTCCACGAGCAGTACTTC
TRBJ2-7	few	TRBV7-9	TRBD1	CASSFLGQGPYEQYF	TGTGCCAGCAGCTTCCTCGGACAGGGTCCCTACGAGCAGTACTTC
TRBJ2-7	-	TRBV5-6	-	CASSSAGLALYEQYF	TGTGCCAGCAGCTCGGCCGGGCTAGCGCTGTACGAGCAGTACTTC
TRBJ1-1	-	TRBV6-1	-	CASSDPFQRGSNTEAFF	TGTGCCAGCAGTGACCCCTTTCAACGGGGGTCGAACACTGAAGCTTTCTTT
TRBJ1-2	-	TRBV19	TRBD1	CASSAGQGDYGYTF	TGTGCCAGTAGTGCTGGACAGGGAGACTATGGCTACACCTTC
TRBJ2-3	-	TRBV30	-	CAWIPSPPDTQYF	TGTGCCTGGATTCCGTCCCCCCCGGATACGCAGTATTTT